This T cell receptor beta chain was recorded in a study of Ad26.COV2.S vaccination and SARS-CoV-2 variants (dated by TCRdb to about 2021). Regarding the research as a whole: Vaccine-arm donors came from COV1001, a multicentre, randomized, double-blind, placebo-controlled phase I-IIa trial of Ad26.COV2.S in healthy adults. Ad26.COV2.S was given intramuscularly at 5x10^10 or 1x10^11 viral particles, as a single shot or as two shots 56 days apart. TCRbeta repertoire sequencing was used to assess the specificity and breadth of SARS-CoV-2-reactive T cell receptors after Ad26.COV2.S vaccination. The TCR-sequenced set comprised about 30 samples: some 19 Ad26.COV2.S vaccine recipients, 5 placebo recipients and 8 SARS-CoV-2 convalescent individuals. Trial participants were randomized into five groups of five: low-dose or high-dose Ad26.COV2.S given once or twice, or placebo on both occasions. Throughout the experiments and outcome assessment, investigators stayed blinded to trial group allocation. General study outcomes and caveats: Comparable non-spike TCR breadth was observed between vaccine and placebo recipients, consistent with only spike being contained in the vaccine. According to the authors, total T cell responses may have been underestimated by the TCR breadth and depth analyses. The study was not powered for comparison of responses between vaccine doses or regimens. Substantial breadth of spike-specific CD8+ and CD4+ T cell responses was reported after vaccination. Compared with placebo recipients, Ad26.COV2.S recipients showed higher spike-specific TCR breadth (P = 0.0014).

The immunoSEQ Assay was used to sequence TCRbeta CDR3 regions. After extraction, genomic DNA underwent amplification by bias-controlled multiplex PCR, followed by high-throughput sequencing. Concerning the study's data processing: Collapsing and filtering of sequences were performed to quantify the absolute abundance of each unique TCRbeta CDR3 region. T cell fraction was estimated by normalization of TCRbeta template counts to usable DNA, with usable DNA being measured through amplification of reference genes present in all nucleated cells. Repertoire TCRs were annotated as SARS-CoV-2-specific by exact matching of V gene, CDR3 amino acid sequence and J gene to a known reactive TCR set. MIRA supplied the reference SARS-CoV-2 TCR set, which was filtered for enrichment in COVID-19-positive ImmuneCODE repertoires so that public or cross-reactive TCRs were removed. Drawing on the MIRA antigens, annotated TCRs were analysed further at the level of specific ORF or position within ORF. Breadth was defined as the number of annotated unique rearrangements divided by the total number of unique productive rearrangements, and depth was defined as the summed frequency of the annotated unique rearrangements. Group comparisons of TCR breadth used two-sided Wilcoxon rank-sum tests. This immuneACCESS table, as held by TCRdb, lists in-frame sequences with V and J called but not all clones. Of the missing ones, under half trace to an unresolved V gene in checked studies; the others have no known cause. The D gene and trimming were derived from the DNA, and the V and J assignments and clone size from that table. The sample data list roughly 500,000 clones, and 89% of these were observed just once. Roughly 2.5% of the sample lies in the top ten.

CDR1 and CDR2, looked up from the germline V gene, are SGHNT and YENEEA. Including cysteine and valine, the CDR3 has 14 amino acids. Solely the CDR3 DNA is kept, with 42 bases framed from the first base. Trimming takes 1 base off V and 3 bases off J; junction bases not matched to a gene: 3. Concerning this clone itself: Its antigen remains undetermined. Base qualities are missing; no much larger clone stands one base away.

Per the publication, the treatment or condition label means: roughly 19 received Ad26.COV2.S at low or high dose, single or two shots; about 5 received placebo; per-sample allocation not given. Repertoires of vaccine and placebo recipients were sequenced from samples taken on day 63 after the first injection. In Cohort 1b, some 25 adults aged 18-55 years were enrolled at a single site in Boston, USA, between 29 July and 7 August 2020. Ad26.COV2.S was a replication-incompetent adenovirus type 26 vector that expressed a prefusion-stabilized SARS-CoV-2 spike protein derived from the original Wuhan strain.

The TCR was taken from a person between 18 and 59 years old who received the Ad26.COV2.S COVID-19 vaccine or a placebo. The rearrangement joined TRBV11-3 to TRBJ2-7; TRBD1 aligns with 7 central bases. The source material was peripheral blood, sampled in a trial of Ad26.COV2.S vaccine versus placebo. The DNA reads as follows: TGTGCCAGCAGCTTAGCATCAGGGGGCTACGAGCAGTACGTC. This is translated as CASSLASGGYEQYV.